This T cell receptor (beta chain) comes out of a study of shared clonotypes between healthy human individuals. The assay used deep level. The quantity of DNA used in unsorted PBMC replicate PCRs was approximately 320 ng, corresponding to tens of thousands of T cell genomes. Method: immunoSEQ multiplex PCR; TCRdb's copy keeps in-frame clones and lacks some. The sample has about 490,000 clones; approximately 82% are singletons. The sequence was collected from a woman in her thirties or forties in good health. Some clones in this sample may be carry-over from other donors' samples. Sequencing was done on a sample of PBMCs.

The CDR3 here is CASSLAGVNNEQFF. CDR3 DNA sequence: TGTGCCAGCAGTTTGGCGGGAGTGAACAATGAGCAGTTCTTC. The chain recombines TRBV6-1 with TRBJ2-1, with 7 bases identical to TRBD2. Germline-derived CDR1 and CDR2 are MNHNS and SASEGT. CDR3 length equals 14 residues. After removal of 5 bases from V and 5 bases from J, the junction contained 6 bases not matched to a gene.